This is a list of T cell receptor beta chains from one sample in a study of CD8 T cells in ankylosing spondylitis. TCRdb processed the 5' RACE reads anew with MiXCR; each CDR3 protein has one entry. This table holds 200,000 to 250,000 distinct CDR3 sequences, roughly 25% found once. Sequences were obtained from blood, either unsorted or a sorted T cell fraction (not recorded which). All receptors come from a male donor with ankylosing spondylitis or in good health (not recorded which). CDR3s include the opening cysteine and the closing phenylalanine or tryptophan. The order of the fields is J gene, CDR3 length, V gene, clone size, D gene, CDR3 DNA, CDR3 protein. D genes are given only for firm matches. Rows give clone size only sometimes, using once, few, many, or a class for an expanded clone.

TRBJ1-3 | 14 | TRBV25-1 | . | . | TGTGCCAGCAGTGGTAGCGGTACTGGAAACACCATATATTTT | CASSGSGTGNTIYF
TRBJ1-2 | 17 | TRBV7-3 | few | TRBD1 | TGTGCCAGCAGCCCCGACTCCCGGACAGGGACGGGGGAGGGCTACACCTTC | CASSPDSRTGTGEGYTF
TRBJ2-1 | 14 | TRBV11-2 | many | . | TGTGCCAGCAGCCCACGGACAGTTCGGGATGAGCAGTTCTTC | CASSPRTVRDEQFF
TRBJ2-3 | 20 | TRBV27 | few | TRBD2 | TGTGCCAGCATCCGCCGGGACAGGGGACTAGCGGGAGGGCCGTCAGATACGCAGTATTTT | CASIRRDRGLAGGPSDTQYF
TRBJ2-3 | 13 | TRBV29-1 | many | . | TGCAGTGGGAGAAGTGCGCGGGACGATACGCAGTATTTT | CSGRSARDDTQYF
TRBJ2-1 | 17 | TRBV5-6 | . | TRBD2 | TGTGCCAGCAGCGATTCGGGAGGGGGTAGCTCCTACAATGAGCAGTTCTTC | CASSDSGGGSSYNEQFF
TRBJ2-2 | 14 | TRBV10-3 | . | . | TGTGCCTCACGGACGGAGACGAACACCGGGGAGCTGTTTTTT | CASRTETNTGELFF
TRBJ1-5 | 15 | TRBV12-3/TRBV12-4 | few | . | TGTGCCAGCAGTACGAGTCCGTATAGCAATCAGCCCCAGCATTTT | CASSTSPYSNQPQHF
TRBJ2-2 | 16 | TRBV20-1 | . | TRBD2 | TGCAGTGCTAGAGATGGGCTAGCGGGATGGACCGGGGAGCTGTTTTTT | CSARDGLAGWTGELFF
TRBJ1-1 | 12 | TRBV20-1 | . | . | TGCAGTGGCACCCCGCCCGGGGATGAAGCTTTCTTT | CSGTPPGDEAFF
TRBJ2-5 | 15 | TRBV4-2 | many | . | TGTGCCAGCAGCCAAGTAGCAGCCAGACAAGAGACCCAGTACTTC | CASSQVAARQETQYF
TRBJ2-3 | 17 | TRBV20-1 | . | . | TGCAGTGCTAGAGATCTAAATAACCTTGCGGCCCCAGATACGCAGTATTTT | CSARDLNNLAAPDTQYF
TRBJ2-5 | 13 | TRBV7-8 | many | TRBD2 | TGTGCCAGCAGTCGGGAGGTCGGAGAGACCCAGTACTTC | CASSREVGETQYF
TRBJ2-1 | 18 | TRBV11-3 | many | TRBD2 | TGTGCCAGCAGCTTAGTCCCTGGGACTAGCGGGAGGATGGATGAGCAGTTCTTC | CASSLVPGTSGRMDEQFF
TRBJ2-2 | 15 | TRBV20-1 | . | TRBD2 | TGCAGTGCCAGCCGGGGTAGCGGGAGAACCGGGGAGCTGTTTTTT | CSASRGSGRTGELFF
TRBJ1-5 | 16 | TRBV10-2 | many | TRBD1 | TGCGCCAGCACCCCGGGACAGGGAATATCGTTTCAGCCCCAGCATTTT | CASTPGQGISFQPQHF
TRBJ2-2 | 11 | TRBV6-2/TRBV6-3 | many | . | TGTGCCATCGCAGGGACCGGGGAGCTGTTTTTT | CAIAGTGELFF
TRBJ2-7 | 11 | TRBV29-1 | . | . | TGCAGCGTTGAACTTTTTGACGAGCAGTACTTC | CSVELFDEQYF
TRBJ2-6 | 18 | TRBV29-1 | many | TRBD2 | TGCAGCGTAGCCCCCGGGACTAGCGCCTACTCTGGGGCCAACGTCCTGACTTTC | CSVAPGTSAYSGANVLTF
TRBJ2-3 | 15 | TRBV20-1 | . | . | TGCAGTGCCCCGACTCAGGGATCCCTCACAGATACGCAGTATTTT | CSAPTQGSLTDTQYF
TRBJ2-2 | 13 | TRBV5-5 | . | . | TGTGCCAGCAGCTTGGTCTGGGACGGGGAGCTGTTTTTT | CASSLVWDGELFF